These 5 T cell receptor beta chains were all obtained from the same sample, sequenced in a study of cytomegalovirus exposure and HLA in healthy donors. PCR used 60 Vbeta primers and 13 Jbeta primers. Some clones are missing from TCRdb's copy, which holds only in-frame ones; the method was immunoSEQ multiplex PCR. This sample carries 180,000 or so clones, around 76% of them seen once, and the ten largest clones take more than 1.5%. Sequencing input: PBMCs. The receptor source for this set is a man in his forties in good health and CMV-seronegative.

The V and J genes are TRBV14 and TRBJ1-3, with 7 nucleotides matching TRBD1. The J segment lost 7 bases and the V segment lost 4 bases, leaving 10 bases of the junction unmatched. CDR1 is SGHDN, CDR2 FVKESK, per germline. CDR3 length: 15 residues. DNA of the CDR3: TGTGCCAGCAGCCGAGAGACAGGGCATGGGAACACCATATATTTT. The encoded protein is CASSRETGHGNTIYF.

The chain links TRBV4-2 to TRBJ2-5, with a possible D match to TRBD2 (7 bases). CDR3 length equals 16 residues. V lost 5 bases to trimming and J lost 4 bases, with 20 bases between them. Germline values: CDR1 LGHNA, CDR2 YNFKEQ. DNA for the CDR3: TGTGCCAGCAGCTCGCAAGGGGGGGCATCGCGAGAGACCCAGTACTTC. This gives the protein CASSSQGGASRETQYF.

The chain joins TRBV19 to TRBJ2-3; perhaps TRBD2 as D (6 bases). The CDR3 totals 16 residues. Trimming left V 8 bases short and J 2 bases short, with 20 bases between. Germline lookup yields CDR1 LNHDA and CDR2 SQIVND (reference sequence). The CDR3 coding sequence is TGTGCCAGTTCAGGCGGTCCGGGACTCAACACAGATACGCAGTATTTT. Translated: CASSGGPGLNTDTQYF. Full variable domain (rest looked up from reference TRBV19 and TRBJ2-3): DGGITQSPKYLFRKEGQNVTLSCEQNLNHDAMYWYRQDPGQGLRLIYYSQIVNDFQKGDIAEGYSVSREKKESFPLTVTSAQKNPTAFYLCASSGGPGLNTDTQYFGPGTRLTVL.

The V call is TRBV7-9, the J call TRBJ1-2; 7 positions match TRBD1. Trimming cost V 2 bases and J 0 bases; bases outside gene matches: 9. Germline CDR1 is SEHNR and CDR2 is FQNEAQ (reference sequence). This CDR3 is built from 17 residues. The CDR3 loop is CASSLLSTGLSNYGYTF. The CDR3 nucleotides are TGTGCCAGCAGCTTACTCTCGACAGGGCTTTCTAACTATGGCTACACCTTC.

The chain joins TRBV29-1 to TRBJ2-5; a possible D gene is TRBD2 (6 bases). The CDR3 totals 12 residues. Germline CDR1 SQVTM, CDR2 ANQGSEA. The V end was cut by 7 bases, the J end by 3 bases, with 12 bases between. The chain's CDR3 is CSASRGEETQYF. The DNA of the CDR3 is TGCAGCGCCTCACGCGGGGAAGAGACCCAGTACTTC.